These T cell receptor beta chains were read from a single sample in a study of T cell responses to AZD1222 COVID-19 vaccine. Some clones are missing from TCRdb's copy, which holds only in-frame ones; the method was immunoSEQ multiplex PCR. The sample consists of 150,000 to 200,000 clones, approximately 90% of them appearing once. The sequenced sample was peripheral blood, obtained 28 days after the second AZD1222 dose. The receptors were gathered from an adult who received the AZD1222 COVID-19 vaccine. CDR3s include the opening cysteine and the closing phenylalanine or tryptophan. D genes are given only for firm matches. Part of the rows lack a size; the others show once, few, many or a class for expanded clones.

V	size	D	length	J	DNA	CDR3
TRBV11-3	.	.	14	TRBJ2-3	TGTGCCAGCAGCACCCGACTTCTCACAGATACGCAGTATTTT	CASSTRLLTDTQYF
TRBV2	.	TRBD1	17	TRBJ1-4	TGTGCCAGCAGAGCCGGGACAGGGGGCGCCGGGGATGAAAAACTGTTTTTT	CASRAGTGGAGDEKLFF
TRBV11-2	.	.	16	TRBJ2-7	TGTGCCAGCAGCTTAGCGAGGAGTGCGGGACCCTACGAGCAGTACTTC	CASSLARSAGPYEQYF
TRBV6-4	.	.	14	TRBJ1-6	TGTGCCAGCAGCGAGGAAGGGGGGGGATCACCCCTCCACTTT	CASSEEGGGSPLHF
TRBV5-1	.	.	15	TRBJ2-7	TGCGCCAGCAGCTTGGGGGGGACTCCTTTCTACGAGCAGTACTTC	CASSLGGTPFYEQYF
TRBV4-1	few	.	18	TRBJ1-3	TGCGCCAGCAGCCGAGTGGGACAAGGGGAGAGCTCTGGAAACACCATATATTTT	CASSRVGQGESSGNTIYF
TRBV6-1	.	.	15	TRBJ2-2	TGTGCCAGCAGTGAGTCAAGGCCGGGGACCGGGGAGCTGTTTTTT	CASSESRPGTGELFF
TRBV5-4	.	.	15	TRBJ2-6	TGTGCCAGCAGCTCATCCAGGGTTGGGGCCAACGTCCTGACTTTC	CASSSSRVGANVLTF
TRBV6-6	.	.	12	TRBJ1-6	TGTGCCGCGGGACACTTTAATTCACCCCTCCACTTT	CAAGHFNSPLHF
TRBV25-1	.	.	15	TRBJ2-7	TGTGCCAGCAGTGAATCGGAGGGGGTCTTCTACGAGCAGTACTTC	CASSESEGVFYEQYF
TRBV18	.	TRBD2	16	TRBJ2-5	TGTGCCAGCTCACCAAGCGAGGGACTAGCGGGAGAGACCCAGTACTTC	CASSPSEGLAGETQYF
TRBV19	.	TRBD2	16	TRBJ2-7	TGTGCCAGTAGCGCTAGCGGGAGGGCGAGCTCCTACGAGCAGTACTTC	CASSASGRASSYEQYF
TRBV5-1	.	TRBD2	15	TRBJ2-7	TGCGCCAGCAGCCCTCTAGCGGGAGGGAGTAACGAGCAGTACTTC	CASSPLAGGSNEQYF
TRBV28	.	TRBD2	13	TRBJ2-1	TGTGCCAGCGGACTAGCGGGAGTACAGGAGCAGTTCTTC	CASGLAGVQEQFF
TRBV6-5	.	TRBD2	14	TRBJ2-1	TGTGCCAGCAGGGACCCGGGACTACGCAATGAGCAGTTCTTC	CASRDPGLRNEQFF
TRBV2	once	.	12	TRBJ1-2	TGTGCCAGCAGTGAGATGTGGGGAGGCTACACCTTC	CASSEMWGGYTF
TRBV3-1/TRBV3-2	.	TRBD2	18	TRBJ2-3	TGTGCCAGCAGCGTACGACTAGCGGGAGCCTCCCAGGCAGATACGCAGTATTTT	CASSVRLAGASQADTQYF